What follows describes a single T cell receptor (beta chain). Participants were aged about 18 to 90 years, lived in 24 US areas, and enrolled virtually. Source study methods: Reference gene primer amplification in the assay estimated nucleated cell counts. Assay: immunoSEQ multiplex PCR; the TCRdb copy retains only in-frame clones and omits some. That table gives V, J and clone size, and the DNA gave D and trimming. The sample has about 130,000 clones, 86% seen once. There are 14 residues in the CDR3. V was cut by 5 bases and J by 4 bases, with 12 bases left in between. Germline assignment: CDR1 SEHNR and CDR2 FQNEAQ (reference sequence). This entry belongs to a study of blood T cell repertoires in COVID-19. Study-wide context: Sources were T cells, B-cell-depleted T cells, or PBMCs; the material itself was cDNA or gDNA.

This chain connects TRBV7-9 to TRBJ1-5; TRBD1 might be the D (6 bases). The sample taken for sequencing was PBMCs or T cells enriched from blood (not recorded which). The receptor's source is a woman aged 50 to 65 who had recovered from COVID-19. CDR3 sequence reads: CASSPGQWNQPQHF. The DNA for the CDR3 is TGTGCCAGCAGCCCAGGACAGTGGAATCAGCCCCAGCATTTT.